Below, 7 T cell receptor beta chains from the same sample are listed, as sequenced in a study of cytomegalovirus exposure and HLA in healthy donors. PCR primers comprised 60 Vbeta and 13 Jbeta primers. Sequenced by immunoSEQ multiplex PCR; TCRdb stores in-frame clones only, minus some. The sample records 120,000 to 150,000 clones, roughly 66% being singletons. The source material was PBMCs. The receptors were sampled from a woman aged 60 to 75 in good health and CMV-seronegative.

The V call is TRBV11-3, the J call TRBJ2-7; D possibly corresponds to TRBD1 (5 bases). Looked up from germline, CDR1 is SGHNT and CDR2 is YENEEA. The V gene lost 3 bases and the J gene lost 7 bases, with 25 bases spanning the gap. The CDR3 sequence is 17 residues long. The CDR3 bases are TGTGCCAGCAGCTTGGGGAAAGCCAGGGATCGGGTAATGGAGCAGTACTTC. Its translation: CASSLGKARDRVMEQYF.

This chain connects TRBV9 to TRBJ1-5; TRBD1 might be the D (6 bases). The CDR3 extends over 15 amino acids. Germline V lookup: CDR1 SGDLS, CDR2 YYNGEE. V gave up 3 bases and J gave up 2 bases, with 12 bases separating them. The CDR3 loop reads CASSAGTSGNQPQHF. DNA of the CDR3: TGTGCCAGCAGCGCAGGGACAAGCGGCAATCAGCCCCAGCATTTT.

In this sample, this clone turned up once. The V gene is TRBV5-1, the J gene TRBJ2-5, with TRBD2 identical over 7 bases. The end of the DNA fits TRBJ2-7 better, so the J call may be wrong. Germline CDR1 and CDR2: SGHRS and YFSETQ. The CDR3 consists of 15 residues. CDR3 region: CASSSGGGTSYEQYF. CDR3 sequence (DNA): TGCGCCAGCAGCTCTGGGGGGGGGACCTCCTACGAGCAGTACTTC.

The chain is built from TRBV5-1 and TRBJ2-5; 12 nucleotides agree with TRBD2. V lost 2 bases to trimming and J lost 5 bases; unmatched junction nucleotides: 7. This CDR3 comprises 16 residues. Per the germline V gene, CDR1 is SGHRS and CDR2 is YFSETQ. CDR3 amino acids: CASSFSSGGGSETQYF. Here the CDR3 DNA reads TGCGCCAGCAGCTTTTCTAGCGGGGGGGGGTCGGAGACCCAGTACTTC. The full variable domain, in which reference TRBV5-1 and TRBJ2-5 provide the parts outside the CDR3, is KAGVTQTPRYLIKTRGQQVTLSCSPISGHRSVSWYQQTPGQGLQFLFEYFSETQRNKGNFPGRFSGRQFSNSRSEMNVSTLELGDSALYLCASSFSSGGGSETQYFGPGTRLLVL.

The chain has TRBV5-1 and TRBJ2-1; 7 bases map to TRBD2. V was pared by 4 bases and J by 3 bases, with 10 bases of the junction left unmatched. In germline, CDR1 is SGHRS, CDR2 YFSETQ. This CDR3 spans 16 amino acids. CDR3 amino acids: CASSPMASGIYNEQFF. The CDR3 DNA reads as TGCGCCAGCAGCCCCATGGCTAGCGGCATCTACAATGAGCAGTTCTTC.

The chain employs TRBV19 and TRBJ1-2; weak D call: TRBD1 (5 bases). CDR1 and CDR2 from the germline V gene are LNHDA and SQIVND (reference sequence). The CDR3 is made up of 16 amino acids. Deletions cut 3 bases from V and 7 bases from J, with 21 bases between. CDR3 sequence reads: CASSMQMHPRGGGYTF. DNA for the CDR3: TGTGCCAGTAGTATGCAGATGCACCCGCGCGGGGGTGGCTACACCTTC.

V and J are TRBV27 and TRBJ1-2; 12 bases align to TRBD1. Germline trimming cut 8 bases from V and 6 bases from J; bases unmatched to any gene: 7. Germline CDR1 and CDR2: MNHEY and SMNVEV (reference sequence). The CDR3 spans 14 residues. CDR3 sequence (DNA): TGTGCCAGCGGCAGGGACAGGGGGCATGATGGCTACACCTTC. Protein product: CASGRDRGHDGYTF.